This T cell receptor beta chain was retrieved from a study of T cell responses to AZD1222 COVID-19 vaccine. General study points: Baseline seropositivity occurred in only a handful of AZD1222 recipients.

Assay: immunoSEQ multiplex PCR; the TCRdb copy retains only in-frame clones and omits some. The sample yields more than 90,000 clones, approximately 90% seen once. This clone turned up a few times. Its specificity is unknown. From germline, CDR1 is LGHDT and CDR2 YNNKEL (reference sequence). V lost 0 bases and J lost 1; bases outside the gene matches: 4. The CDR3 runs to 17 residues. The chain uses TRBV3-1 (or the pseudogene TRBV3-2) and TRBJ1-2; 11 bases agree with TRBD1. This clonotype was obtained from an adult who received the AZD1222 COVID-19 vaccine. This specimen was peripheral blood, taken 28 days after the second AZD1222 dose. The CDR3 bases are TGTGCCAGCAGCCAAGAATGGGGGACAGGGGGTAACTATGGCTACACCTTC. Protein sequence: CASSQEWGTGGNYGYTF.